These 28 T cell receptor beta chains share one sample of origin, sequenced in a study of PD-1 blockade in classical Hodgkin lymphoma. Following autologous stem cell transplantation, relapse occurred in every patient, and exposure to brentuximab vedotin varied. The method was immunoSEQ multiplex PCR; TCRdb's version includes in-frame clones alone and lacks a portion of them. The sample holds about 15,000 clones, approximately 86% seen once. The source was peripheral blood mononuclear cells (PBMCs), collected at baseline. The receptors shown here come from a human donor with classical Hodgkin lymphoma.

The rearrangement links TRBV2 to TRBJ2-1; 7 positions agree with TRBD2. V lost 11 bases and J lost 8; bases outside the gene matches: 9. Germline CDR1 is SNHLY and CDR2 is FYNNEI. This CDR3 has 12 residues. CDR3 protein: CAGGAGLHEQFF. The CDR3 nucleotides read TGTGCCGGCGGGGCGGGACTACATGAGCAGTTCTTC.

V usage is TRBV18 and J usage is TRBJ2-2; 7 bases line up with TRBD2. This CDR3 is built from 16 residues. V shed 3 bases, J shed 6 bases, and the junction held 10 bases outside the gene matches. The germline V gene has CDR1 KGHSH and CDR2 LQKENI. CDR3 DNA sequence: TGTGCCAGCTCACCTATCGGCGGGAGTTACGCCGGGGAGCTGTTTTTT. Protein: CASSPIGGSYAGELFF.

CDR3 region: CAWSVITTLGETRYEQYF. CDR3 bases: TGTGCCTGGAGTGTAATCACAACTTTGGGGGAGACGCGGTACGAGCAGTACTTC. The rearrangement links TRBV30 to TRBJ2-7; D is tentatively TRBD1 or TRBD2 (5 bases each). Germline V gives CDR1 GTSNPN, CDR2 SVGIG (reference sequence). The ends were cut back, 0 bases at V and 4 bases at J, with 25 bases in the middle. The CDR3 has 18 residues.

The rearrangement uses TRBV7-2 and TRBJ1-5; D remains unclear. Germline-derived CDR1 and CDR2 are SGHTA and FQGNSA. Deletions cut 6 bases from V and 7 bases from J, with 10 bases between. The CDR3 runs 12 residues. CDR3 sequence reads: CASSPFGQPQHF. The CDR3 DNA is TGTGCCAGCAGTCCCTTTGGCCAGCCCCAGCATTTT.

The CDR3 DNA reads as TGTGCCAGCACCCGTCACAGGGACCAAGAGACCCAGTACTTC. It codes for CASTRHRDQETQYF. This rearrangement joins TRBV7-9 to TRBJ2-5; D is possibly TRBD1 (6 bases). In germline, CDR1 is SEHNR, CDR2 FQNEAQ (reference sequence). The V and J ends lost 7 bases and 0 bases respectively, with 12 bases between them. The CDR3 consists of 14 residues.

The gene calls are TRBV6-6 and TRBJ2-3; perhaps TRBD2 as D (7 bases). The germline gives CDR1 MNHNY, CDR2 SVGAGI (reference sequence). The ends were cut back, 8 bases at V and 4 bases at J, with 16 bases in the middle. There are 14 residues in the CDR3. The CDR3 loop is CASDRWGGADTQYF. CDR3 nucleotide sequence: TGTGCCAGCGACCGCTGGGGGGGCGCAGATACGCAGTATTTT.

This clone was observed a single time. The rearrangement uses TRBV9 and TRBJ1-2; TRBD1 is a possible D gene (5 bases). CDR1 and CDR2 (germline): SGDLS, YYNGEE. Trimming took off 6 bases at V and 8 bases at J, with 17 bases between the two ends. The CDR3 consists of 13 residues. Here the CDR3 reads CASTPRGSGGYTF. DNA of the CDR3: TGTGCCAGCACCCCTCGGGGCTCCGGGGGCTACACCTTC.

The chain carries TRBV7-8 and TRBJ2-1, with D possibly matching TRBD1 (5 bases). V was cut by 3 bases and J by 1 base, with 13 bases left in between. Germline lookup yields CDR1 SGHVS and CDR2 FQNEAQ. This CDR3 is built from 16 residues. DNA for the CDR3: TGTGCCAGCAGCTTCTCCAGGGCTGCGTCCTACAATGAGCAGTTCTTC. It is translated as CASSFSRAASYNEQFF.

The chain has TRBV29-1 and TRBJ2-1; a weak D match, TRBD1 (6 bases). The V and J ends lost 8 bases and 5 bases respectively, with 19 bases between them. The CDR3 extends over 14 amino acids. Germline V gene data show CDR1 as SQVTM and CDR2 as ANQGSEA. DNA for the CDR3: TGCAGCATCACTACTAGGGGGAACCACAATGAGCAGTTCTTC. Amino acid sequence: CSITTRGNHNEQFF.

This clone came up once. The chain carries TRBV7-9 and TRBJ2-1; 7 bases agree with TRBD2. The CDR3 totals 16 residues. Germline loops: CDR1 SEHNR, CDR2 FQNEAQ (reference sequence). J lost 0 bases, V lost 1 base, and 3 bases had no gene match. CDR3 protein: CASSLEGGFSYNEQFF. The DNA for the CDR3 is TGTGCCAGCAGCTTAGAGGGAGGGTTCTCCTACAATGAGCAGTTCTTC.

The rearrangement links TRBV6-5 to TRBJ1-4, with a tentative D call TRBD1 (5 bases). V shed 5 bases and J shed 5 bases, with 15 bases lying between them. Germline-derived CDR1 and CDR2 are MNHEY and SVGAGI. This CDR3 contains 15 residues. This CDR3 reads CASSRDGHANEKLFF. Here the CDR3 DNA reads TGTGCCAGCAGTCGGGACGGACACGCCAATGAAAAACTGTTTTTT.

The chain couples TRBV6-1 to TRBJ1-1; 9 bases align to TRBD1. The CDR3 is made up of 14 amino acids. Losses at the gene ends were 5 bases for V and 8 bases for J; bases not matched to a gene: 9. Germline CDR1 MNHNS, CDR2 SASEGT. The CDR3 is CASSYSTGTGEAFF. In DNA form, the CDR3 reads TGTGCCAGCAGTTATTCCACCGGGACAGGGGAAGCTTTCTTT.

The genes are TRBV27 and TRBJ2-3, with 7 bases aligning to TRBD2. CDR1 MNHEY and CDR2 SMNVEV come from the germline V gene (reference sequence). The J segment lost 5 bases and the V segment lost 4 bases, leaving 0 bases of the junction unmatched. This CDR3 spans 12 amino acids. The CDR3 protein is CASSSSGDTQYF. CDR3 in DNA: TGTGCCAGCAGTTCTAGCGGAGATACGCAGTATTTT.

This clone appeared a single time. The V call is TRBV4-1, the J call TRBJ2-7; perhaps D is TRBD1 or TRBD2 (5 bases each). CDR1 MGHRA and CDR2 YSYEKL come from the germline V gene. CDR3 length equals 18 residues. Trimming stripped 1 base from V and 0 bases from J, with 19 bases between. The CDR3 bases are TGCGCCAGCAGCCAAGTGGTTGGGGACCCCTCTAGCTCCTACGAGCAGTACTTC. It encodes CASSQVVGDPSSSYEQYF.

The rearrangement links TRBV6-5 to TRBJ2-3; D gene uncertain. This CDR3 region has 15 residues. Germline CDR1 reads MNHEY; CDR2 reads SVGAGI. V gave up 0 bases and J gave up 5 bases, with 12 bases separating them. CDR3 amino acids: CASSYSRPPEDTQYF. The CDR3 nucleotides are TGTGCCAGCAGTTACTCCAGGCCCCCAGAAGATACGCAGTATTTT.

This chain uses TRBV7-8 with TRBJ1-5, with a possible D match to TRBD1 (5 bases). The CDR3 has 16 residues. Trimming removed 1 base from V and 2 bases from J, with 12 bases in between. The germline V gene has CDR1 SGHVS and CDR2 FQNEAQ. In nucleotides, the CDR3 is TGTGCCAGCAGCTTAGTTGGGACGTACGGCAATCAGCCCCAGCATTTT. Translated: CASSLVGTYGNQPQHF. The full variable domain, in which reference TRBV7-8 and TRBJ1-5 provide the parts outside the CDR3, is GAGVSQSPRYKVAKRGQDVALRCDPISGHVSLFWYQQALGQGPEFLTYFQNEAQLDKSGLPSDRFFAERPEGSVSTLKIQRTQQEDSAVYLCASSLVGTYGNQPQHFGDGTRLSIL.

The chain employs TRBV7-9 and TRBJ2-3; D remains ambiguous. The ends were cut back, 4 bases at V and 2 bases at J, with 16 bases in the middle. Per germline, CDR1 SEHNR and CDR2 FQNEAQ (reference sequence). The CDR3 totals 16 residues. For the CDR3, the DNA is TGTGCCAGCAGCTATAGGACCCTACTCTTCACAGATACGCAGTATTTT. Amino acids: CASSYRTLLFTDTQYF.

This chain joins TRBV30 and TRBJ1-2; tentatively, D is TRBD1 (6 bases). CDR1 GTSNPN and CDR2 SVGIG come from the germline V gene (reference sequence). This CDR3 spans 15 amino acids. V was shortened by 5 bases and J by 4 bases, with 20 bases between the two germline ends. The CDR3 loop reads CAWAVSPRGAYGYTF. CDR3 bases: TGTGCCTGGGCTGTGAGCCCCAGGGGTGCCTATGGCTACACCTTC.

The V and J genes are TRBV28 and TRBJ2-3; 13 bases map to TRBD2. The CDR3 length is 17 residues. CDR1 MDHEN and CDR2 SYDVKM come from the germline V gene. The V gene end was trimmed by 4 bases and the J gene end by 4 bases; junction bases not matched to a gene: 8. CDR3 sequence (DNA): TGTGCCAGCAGTTACCTAAGGACTAGCGGGGGTGCAGATACGCAGTATTTT. Translated: CASSYLRTSGGADTQYF.

The chain recombines TRBV28 with TRBJ2-7, with 8 bases that match TRBD2. The CDR3 sequence is 16 residues long. With 2 bases clipped from V and 7 bases from J, the junction kept 13 bases outside the gene matches. Per germline, CDR1 MDHEN and CDR2 SYDVKM. The CDR3 loop reads CASSLAGGLDRGEQYF. CDR3 sequence (DNA): TGTGCCAGCAGTTTAGCGGGAGGATTAGACCGGGGTGAGCAGTACTTC. The full variable domain, with the rest looked up from reference TRBV28 and TRBJ2-7, is DVKVTQSSRYLVKRTGEKVFLECVQDMDHENMFWYRQDPGLGLRLIYFSYDVKMKEKGDIPEGYSVSREKKERFSLILESASTNQTSMYLCASSLAGGLDRGEQYFGPGTRLTVT.

The chain carries TRBV28 and TRBJ1-1; a weak D match, TRBD1 (6 bases). Trimming took off 11 bases at V and 2 bases at J, with 15 bases between the two ends. In germline, CDR1 is MDHEN, CDR2 SYDVKM. This CDR3 contains 13 residues. CDR3: CARPAGENTEAFF. The CDR3, as DNA: TGTGCCCGCCCGGCAGGGGAAAACACTGAAGCTTTCTTT.

The chain recombines TRBV6-6 with TRBJ2-5; 9 nucleotides match TRBD2. This CDR3 contains 14 residues. The V and J ends lost 6 bases and 5 bases, in that order; junction bases with no gene match: 7. Germline V gene lookup returns CDR1 MNHNY and CDR2 SVGAGI (reference sequence). CDR3 residues: CASSLAGSRETQYF. Written as DNA, the CDR3 is TGTGCCAGCAGCCTAGCGGGATCCAGGGAGACCCAGTACTTC.

This clone has only a few counts. The rearrangement links TRBV7-7 to TRBJ2-3; TRBD2 aligns across 15 bases. After removal of 9 bases from V and 5 bases from J, the junction contained 9 bases not matched to a gene. This CDR3 has 16 residues. Germline CDR1 SSHAT, CDR2 FNYEAQ (reference sequence). The CDR3 bases are TGTGCCAGTTCCTTAGGACTAGCGGGAGGGAAAGATACGCAGTATTTT. Its translation is CASSLGLAGGKDTQYF.

The CDR3 region has the DNA TGTGCCAGCATAACGCCATCCGGGGGGGAGACCCAGTACTTC. Translating gives CASITPSGGETQYF. The chain uses TRBV2 and TRBJ2-5, with 7 bases lining up with TRBD2. There are 14 residues in the CDR3. From germline, CDR1 is SNHLY and CDR2 FYNNEI. Unmatched junction bases numbered 10, after V lost 7 bases and J lost 5 bases.

The gene calls are TRBV7-8 and TRBJ2-7; no clear D gene. V was shortened by 1 base and J by 4 bases, with 5 bases between the two germline ends. The CDR3 covers 12 residues. The germline CDR1 and CDR2 sequences are SGHVS and FQNEAQ. CDR3 DNA sequence: TGTGCCAGCAGCTTAGGGGCGTACGAGCAGTACTTC. It translates to CASSLGAYEQYF.

This clone was detected only a few times. This chain joins TRBV10-3 and TRBJ2-6; 7 nucleotides agree with TRBD1. CDR1 is ENHRY, CDR2 SYGVKD, per germline. The CDR3 sequence is 17 residues long. The junction had 9 bases not matched to a gene; V was cut back by 6 bases and J by 1 base. DNA for the CDR3: TGTGCCATCAGCCTGACAGGGTTGAGATCTGGGGCCAACGTCCTGACTTTC. Protein sequence: CAISLTGLRSGANVLTF.

This chain uses TRBV7-2 with TRBJ2-7, with TRBD2 identical over 7 bases. J was trimmed by 0 bases and V by 1 base; bases with no gene match: 6. CDR3 length equals 16 residues. The V gene's germline CDR1 is SGHTA and CDR2 FQGNSA. The CDR3 coding sequence is TGTGCCAGCAGCTTAGTCGGCGGGGGTAGCTCCTACGAGCAGTACTTC. Encoded protein: CASSLVGGGSSYEQYF.

The V and J genes are TRBV19 and TRBJ1-4, with unresolved D. There are 12 residues in the CDR3. Trimming removed 7 bases at V and 7 bases at J, with 10 bases between. In germline, CDR1 is LNHDA, CDR2 SQIVND (reference sequence). CDR3 loop: CASTDIGEKLFF. CDR3 nucleotides: TGTGCCAGTACAGATATCGGTGAAAAACTGTTTTTT.